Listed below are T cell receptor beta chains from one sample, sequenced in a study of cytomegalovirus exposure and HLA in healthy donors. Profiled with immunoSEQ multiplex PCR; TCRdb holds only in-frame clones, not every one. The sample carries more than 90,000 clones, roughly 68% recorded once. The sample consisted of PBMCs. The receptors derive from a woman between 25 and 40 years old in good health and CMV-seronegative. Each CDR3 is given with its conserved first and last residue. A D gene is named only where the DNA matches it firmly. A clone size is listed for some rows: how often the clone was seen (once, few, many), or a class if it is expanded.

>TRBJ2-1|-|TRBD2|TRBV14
TGTGCCAGCAGACCCAGCGGGAGGGGCCATGAGCAGTTCTTC
CASRPSGRGHEQFF
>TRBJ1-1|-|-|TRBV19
TGTGCCAGCCTCGGACAGTTAGCTTTCTTT
CASLGQLAFF
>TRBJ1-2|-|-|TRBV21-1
TGTGCCAGCAGCCCGCTACGCACTAACTATGGCTACACCTTC
CASSPLRTNYGYTF
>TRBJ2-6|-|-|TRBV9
TGTGCCAGCAGCGCCTCGCCTGGGGGCGTTTGGGCCCTCTCTGGGGCCAACGTCCTGACTTTC
CASSASPGGVWALSGANVLTF
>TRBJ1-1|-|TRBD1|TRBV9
TGTGCCAGCAGCCCGAGAGGGACAGGGTTTACTGAAGCTTTCTTT
CASSPRGTGFTEAFF
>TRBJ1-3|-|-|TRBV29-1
TGCAGCGTCGAATTACAGTTCTCTGGAAACACCATATATTTT
CSVELQFSGNTIYF
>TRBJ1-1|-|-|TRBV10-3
TGTGCCATCAGTGAGTCCTTCACTGAAGCTTTCTTT
CAISESFTEAFF
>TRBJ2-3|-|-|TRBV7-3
TGTGCCAGCAGCCGCGGACTATACACAGATACGCAGTATTTT
CASSRGLYTDTQYF
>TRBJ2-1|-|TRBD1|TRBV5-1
TGCGCCAGCAGCTTGGGGGGGACAGGGTCCTACAATGAGCAGTTCTTC
CASSLGGTGSYNEQFF
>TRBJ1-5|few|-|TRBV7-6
TGTGCCAGCAGCTTTGGTTCGCTAGATCAGCCCCAGCATTTT
CASSFGSLDQPQHF
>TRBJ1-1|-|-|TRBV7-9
TGTGCCAGCAGAACCATGACAGGAAGAAACACTGAAGCTTTCTTT
CASRTMTGRNTEAFF
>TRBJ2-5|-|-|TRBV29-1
TGCAGCGTTGAAATTGGGCGAGAGACCCAGTACTTC
CSVEIGRETQYF
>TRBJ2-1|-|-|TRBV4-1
TGCGCCAGCGGTCTTGGGGGGGCCTCCTACAATGAGCAGTTCTTC
CASGLGGASYNEQFF
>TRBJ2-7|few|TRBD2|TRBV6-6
TGTGCCAGCAGTTCCGGACTAGCTCTATTCACTTACGAGCAGTACTTC
CASSSGLALFTYEQYF
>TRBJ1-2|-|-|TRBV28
TGTGCCAGCAGTCCGGGACAAAACTATGGCTACACCTTC
CASSPGQNYGYTF
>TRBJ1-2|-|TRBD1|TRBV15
TGTGCCACCAGCAGAGACCCGGCAGGGGGCGGTTACGGCTACACCTTC
CATSRDPAGGGYGYTF
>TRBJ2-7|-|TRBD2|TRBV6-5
TGTGCCAGCAGTTACAAGCGGGAGGGCCTCTACGAGCAGTACTTC
CASSYKREGLYEQYF
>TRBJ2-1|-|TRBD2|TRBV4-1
TGCGCCAGCAGCCACGGAGCGGGAGTTAGGGATGAGCAGTTCTTC
CASSHGAGVRDEQFF
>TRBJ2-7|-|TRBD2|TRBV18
TGTGCCAGCGAGAAGACTAGCGGGAGGGGCGAGCAGTACTTC
CASEKTSGRGEQYF
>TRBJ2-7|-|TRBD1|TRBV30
TGTGCCTGGGAGACAGGGTCCTCCTACGAGCAGTACTTC
CAWETGSSYEQYF
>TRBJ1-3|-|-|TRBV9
TGTGCCAGCAATCGGTTTGGAAACACCATATATTTT
CASNRFGNTIYF
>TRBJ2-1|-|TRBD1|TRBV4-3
TGCGCCAGCAGTCCCGTGGTGGACAGGGGCAATGAGCAGTTCTTC
CASSPVVDRGNEQFF
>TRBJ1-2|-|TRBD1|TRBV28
TGTGCCAGCAGTCTCTCCGGGACAGGGGCCACTAACTATGGCTACACCTTC
CASSLSGTGATNYGYTF
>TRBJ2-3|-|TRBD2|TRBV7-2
TGTGCCAGCAGTCCCAGCGGGAGGGCCTATCCCTTT
CASSPSGRAYPF
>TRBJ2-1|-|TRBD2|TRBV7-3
TGTGCCAGCAGCATAACTAGCGGAATATACAATGAGCAGTTCTTC
CASSITSGIYNEQFF
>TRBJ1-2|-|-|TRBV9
TGTGCCAGCAGCGTAGATAACAGGGACTATGGCTACACCTTC
CASSVDNRDYGYTF
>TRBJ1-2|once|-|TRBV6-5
TGTGCCAGCAGTTACACTCGTAACTATGGCTACACCTTC
CASSYTRNYGYTF
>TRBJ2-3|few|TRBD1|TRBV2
TGTGCCAGCATGACAGGGGGCGTTAGCACAGATACGCAGTATTTT
CASMTGGVSTDTQYF
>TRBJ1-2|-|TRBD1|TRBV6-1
TGTGCCAGCAGTGAAGAGTATGACAGGGTTGGAGGCTACACCTTC
CASSEEYDRVGGYTF
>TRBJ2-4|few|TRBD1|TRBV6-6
TGTGCCAGCCGAAGGGGGCCCACACGGGACAAAAACATTCAGTACTTC
CASRRGPTRDKNIQYF
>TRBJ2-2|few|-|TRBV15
TGTGCCACCACACAGTCGAACACCGGGGAGCTGTTTTTT
CATTQSNTGELFF
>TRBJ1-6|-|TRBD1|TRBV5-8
TGTGCCAGCAGCTTGGCCATGACAGGGAGTCGTTCACCCCTCCACTTT
CASSLAMTGSRSPLHF
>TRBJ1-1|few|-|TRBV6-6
TGTGCCAGCATTAACGGGAACACTGAAGCTTTCTTT
CASINGNTEAFF
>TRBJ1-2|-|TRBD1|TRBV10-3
TGTGCCATCAGTGAAGACAGGGTTTATGGCTACACCTTC
CAISEDRVYGYTF
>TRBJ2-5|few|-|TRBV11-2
TGTGCCAGCAGCATATCAGAGACCCAGTACTTC
CASSISETQYF
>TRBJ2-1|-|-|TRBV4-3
TGCGCCAGCAGCCAAGATACTAGGTTGAGCTCCTACAATGAGCAGTTCTTC
CASSQDTRLSSYNEQFF
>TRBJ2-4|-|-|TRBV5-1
TGCGCCAGCAGCCAAGACACCGGGACACCAAAAAACATTCAGTACTTC
CASSQDTGTPKNIQYF
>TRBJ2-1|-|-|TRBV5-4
TGTGCCAGCAGACCGGGTGGTCCCGGGTACAATGAGCAGTTCTTC
CASRPGGPGYNEQFF
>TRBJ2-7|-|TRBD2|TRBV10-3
TGTGCCATCAGTCCGGGACTAGCGGGAGATTACGAGCAGTACTTC
CAISPGLAGDYEQYF
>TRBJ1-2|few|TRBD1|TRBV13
TGTGCCAGCAGCTTAGGGTCAGGGGGGCTTTCCACCTTC
CASSLGSGGLSTF
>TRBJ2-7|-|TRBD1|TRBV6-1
TGTGCCAGCAGCAGGGACAGTACCTACGAGCAGTACTTC
CASSRDSTYEQYF
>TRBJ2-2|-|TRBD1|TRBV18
TGTGCCAGCTCACCACTACAGGGGGCTCGGGACACCGGGGAGCTGTTTTTT
CASSPLQGARDTGELFF